One sample yielded the 27 T cell receptor beta chains listed below, sequenced in a study of shared T cell receptors in the human thymus (dated by TCRdb to about 2021). The library was built by means of the immunoSEQ multiplex PCR assay. The table was pulled from immuneACCESS by TCRdb, which kept in-frame rearrangements only. Such tables lose some clones; where checked, under half of the loss comes from unresolved V genes, and the rest has no known cause. The sample contains roughly 710,000 clones, around 85% of them found a single time. The top ten clones comprise more than 0.008% of the sample. The sample was also reused in another study, on human thymus T cells.

The sample taken for sequencing was thymocytes. These receptors all stem from a girl in the first two years of life with a congenital heart defect. Donor details come from another sample of the same person, matched by shared clones.

This chain connects TRBV20-1 to TRBJ2-7, with a weak D call TRBD1 (6 bases). V gave up 4 bases and J gave up 7 bases, with 11 bases separating them. Germline V gene sequence: CDR1 DFQATT, CDR2 SNEGSKA (reference sequence). The CDR3 has 11 residues. The CDR3 loop reads CSAIRGQEQYF. Written as DNA, the CDR3 is TGCAGTGCTATCAGGGGCCAAGAGCAGTACTTC.

This chain links TRBV28 with TRBJ2-7, with 8 bases lining up with TRBD2. The V and J ends lost 2 bases and 2 bases, in that order; junction bases with no gene match: 11. This CDR3 is built from 17 residues. Germline loops: CDR1 MDHEN, CDR2 SYDVKM. CDR3 DNA: TGTGCCAGCAGTTTAGCGGGGGGACCACCCTCCGCCTACGAGCAGTACTTC. This gives the protein CASSLAGGPPSAYEQYF. Full variable domain (remainder filled in from reference TRBV28 and TRBJ2-7): DVKVTQSSRYLVKRTGEKVFLECVQDMDHENMFWYRQDPGLGLRLIYFSYDVKMKEKGDIPEGYSVSREKKERFSLILESASTNQTSMYLCASSLAGGPPSAYEQYFGPGTRLTVT.

The table lists this clone with a count of one. J is TRBJ2-7 and V is TRBV21-1; TRBD2 is taken as the D call from the table, unchecked against the DNA. TRBV21-1 is a pseudogene. The CDR3 is made up of 15 amino acids. CDR3 sequence: CASTVLVCAHDEQYF. As DNA, the CDR3 is TGTGCCAGCACCGTCTTGGTTTGCGCTCACGACGAGCAGTACTTC.

The V and J genes are TRBV6-5 and TRBJ2-7; a possible D gene is TRBD2 (6 bases). CDR3 length: 14 amino acids. The V and J ends lost 5 bases and 3 bases respectively, with 14 bases between them. Germline V lookup: CDR1 MNHEY, CDR2 SVGAGI. CDR3 sequence (DNA): TGTGCCAGCAGTGAAGGCCCTAGCGTCTACGAGCAGTACTTC. Protein: CASSEGPSVYEQYF.

The rearrangement joins TRBV27 to TRBJ1-5; possibly TRBD1 for D (6 bases). This CDR3 contains 18 residues. With 2 bases removed from V and 0 bases from J, the gap between germline ends came to 17 bases. Germline assignment: CDR1 MNHEY and CDR2 SMNVEV (reference sequence). Here the CDR3 reads CASSLGKDRTFSNQPQHF. The DNA of the CDR3 is TGTGCCAGCAGTTTAGGGAAAGACAGGACCTTTAGCAATCAGCCCCAGCATTTT.

This rearrangement joins TRBV5-1 to TRBJ2-5; perhaps TRBD2 as D (6 bases). This CDR3 contains 14 residues. Trimming took 7 bases from V and 7 from J, leaving 20 bases between them. Germline CDR1 SGHRS, CDR2 YFSETQ. The CDR3 DNA follows: TGCGCCAGCCACGCCGAAGCGGGCGGCCCGACCCAGTACTTC. This gives the protein CASHAEAGGPTQYF. Drawing the rest from reference TRBV5-1 and TRBJ2-5, the complete variable domain is KAGVTQTPRYLIKTRGQQVTLSCSPISGHRSVSWYQQTPGQGLQFLFEYFSETQRNKGNFPGRFSGRQFSNSRSEMNVSTLELGDSALYLCASHAEAGGPTQYFGPGTRLLVL.

V is TRBV4-3 and J is TRBJ2-4, with a weak D call TRBD2 (6 bases). CDR1 is LGHNA and CDR2 is YSLEER in the germline V gene. The CDR3 contains 18 residues. The V end lost 0 bases, the J end lost 2 bases, and 17 bases lay between the germline ends. This CDR3 is CASSQDTPFGGPKNIQYF. The CDR3, as DNA: TGCGCCAGCAGCCAAGACACCCCGTTCGGGGGACCCAAAAACATTCAGTACTTC.

The V and J genes are TRBV27 and TRBJ2-6; 8 nucleotides match TRBD1. Germline CDR1 and CDR2: MNHEY and SMNVEV (reference sequence). The junction had 15 bases not matched to a gene; V was cut back by 5 bases and J by 0 bases. The CDR3 is 20 residues long. The DNA of the CDR3 is TGTGCCAGCAGTGCCCTCTCTCAGGGGGCGCGGGGCTCTGGGGCCAACGTCCTGACTTTC. Its translation is CASSALSQGARGSGANVLTF.

The chain carries TRBV19 and TRBJ1-1, with unresolved D. This CDR3 spans 14 amino acids. With 6 bases removed from V and 1 base from J, the gap between germline ends came to 12 bases. Germline V gene sequence: CDR1 LNHDA, CDR2 SQIVND (reference sequence). CDR3 protein: CASRVVGGNTEAFF. The CDR3 nucleotides are TGTGCCAGTAGGGTAGTCGGAGGGAACACTGAAGCTTTCTTT. Full variable domain (remainder filled in from reference TRBV19 and TRBJ1-1): DGGITQSPKYLFRKEGQNVTLSCEQNLNHDAMYWYRQDPGQGLRLIYYSQIVNDFQKGDIAEGYSVSREKKESFPLTVTSAQKNPTAFYLCASRVVGGNTEAFFGQGTRLTVV.

The V gene is TRBV19, the J gene TRBJ1-2; 7 nucleotides match TRBD1. The V segment lost 2 bases and the J segment 4 bases; nucleotides outside the gene matches: 7. Germline CDR1 is LNHDA and CDR2 is SQIVND (reference sequence). This CDR3 has 15 amino acids. In nucleotides, the CDR3 is TGTGCCAGTAGTATACCGGGACAGAACTTCTATGGCTACACCTTC. Residues: CASSIPGQNFYGYTF.

The chain is built from TRBV7-8 and TRBJ2-3, with 8 bases that match TRBD1. Germline loops: CDR1 SGHVS, CDR2 FQNEAQ. This CDR3 spans 18 amino acids. With V trimmed by 5 bases and J by 4 bases, 17 bases remained unmatched. The CDR3 coding sequence is TGTGCCAGCAGCGCCGCATATGGCCGGGACAGGCAGGCAGATACGCAGTATTTT. As protein: CASSAAYGRDRQADTQYF.

The V gene is TRBV25-1, the J gene TRBJ1-4; TRBD1 might be the D (6 bases). The length of the CDR3 is 14 residues. V was shortened by 3 bases and J by 8 bases, with 13 bases between the two germline ends. Germline loops: CDR1 MGHDK, CDR2 SYGVNS. The CDR3 bases are TGTGCCAGCAGTGAGCGGGGGGCCGGGGAAAAACTGTTTTTT. Its protein product is CASSERGAGEKLFF.

This chain joins TRBV4-3 and TRBJ1-4; TRBD1 is a possible D gene (5 bases). Trimming took off 0 bases at V and 8 bases at J, with 16 bases between the two ends. Per the germline V gene, CDR1 is LGHNA and CDR2 is YSLEER. The CDR3 is 16 residues long. CDR3 sequence: CASSQDRGNWDEKLFF. CDR3 in DNA: TGCGCCAGCAGCCAAGATCGGGGGAATTGGGACGAAAAACTGTTTTTT.

This chain joins TRBV30 and TRBJ1-2; the D gene is possibly TRBD1 (5 bases). The CDR3 has 18 amino acids. The V end was cut by 4 bases, the J end by 2 bases, with 26 bases between. Germline V gene data show CDR1 as GTSNPN and CDR2 as SVGIG (reference sequence). CDR3 nucleotide sequence: TGTGCCTGGAAGTTGGAGGGACCCATTTTTTCTTCAAACTATGGCTACACCTTC. The encoded protein is CAWKLEGPIFSSNYGYTF.

The J gene is TRBJ2-7, the V gene TRBV6-1; tentatively, D is TRBD2 (7 bases). The CDR3 runs 15 residues. V lost 4 bases and J lost 1, with 14 bases in between. Germline V gene data show CDR1 as MNHNS and CDR2 as SASEGT. The CDR3 nucleotides read TGTGCCAGCAGTGTTGTGGGGGGGCAGTCCTACGAGCAGTACTTC. Encoded protein: CASSVVGGQSYEQYF.

This chain connects TRBV6-5 to TRBJ1-2; 7 nucleotides line up with TRBD1. Germline V lookup: CDR1 MNHEY, CDR2 SVGAGI. The ends lost 2 bases at V and 4 bases at J; junction bases unmatched: 10. The length of the CDR3 is 16 residues. The CDR3 sequence: CASSYAGQRRVYGYTF. CDR3 sequence (DNA): TGTGCCAGCAGTTACGCGGGACAGCGGCGAGTCTATGGCTACACCTTC.

The J gene is TRBJ1-1, the V gene TRBV19, with D hard to call. The length of the CDR3 is 13 residues. The V gene lost 7 bases and the J gene lost 5 bases, with 14 bases spanning the gap. CDR1 is LNHDA and CDR2 is SQIVND in the germline V gene (reference sequence). The CDR3, as DNA: TGTGCCAGTATCAACCCCGTCGGGACTGAAGCTTTCTTT. It codes for CASINPVGTEAFF.

This clone was seen a few times. This sequence joins TRBV4-1 and TRBJ1-3; weak D call: TRBD1 (5 bases). The germline gives CDR1 MGHRA, CDR2 YSYEKL. There are 15 residues in the CDR3. The V and J ends lost 2 bases and 2 bases respectively, with 10 bases between them. The CDR3 protein is CASSQLEGPGNTIYF. CDR3 sequence (DNA): TGCGCCAGCAGCCAATTGGAGGGACCTGGAAACACCATATATTTT.

The chain combines TRBV7-8 with TRBJ1-1; D not resolved. The CDR3 covers 16 residues. V was shortened by 4 bases and J by 0 bases, with 15 bases between the two germline ends. Germline V gene sequence: CDR1 SGHVS, CDR2 FQNEAQ. This CDR3 reads CASSSPLTSLNTEAFF. The CDR3 DNA is TGTGCCAGCAGCTCCCCCTTGACATCTCTGAACACTGAAGCTTTCTTT.

This clone was counted once. The J gene is TRBJ2-3, the V gene TRBV19; TRBD2 matches at 11 bases. The CDR3 has 16 amino acids. CDR1 is LNHDA, CDR2 SQIVND, per germline (reference sequence). With 1 base clipped from V and 10 bases from J, the junction kept 10 bases outside the gene matches. This CDR3 reads CASSIGAIAGGPPQYF. The CDR3 nucleotides are TGTGCCAGTAGTATAGGGGCCATAGCGGGGGGGCCCCCGCAGTATTTT.

This chain uses TRBV4-2 with TRBJ1-2, with 7 bases fitting TRBD1. V dropped 0 bases and J dropped 6; count of bases not matched to a gene: 4. CDR3 size: 14 residues. Germline CDR1 and CDR2: LGHNA and YNFKEQ. The CDR3 nucleotides read TGTGCCAGCAGCCAAGACTGGGGGACAGATGGCTACACCTTC. Amino acids: CASSQDWGTDGYTF.

This clone was picked up a small number of times. The J gene is TRBJ1-1, the V gene TRBV4-1, with D uncertain. V was trimmed by 2 bases and J by 1 base, leaving 17 bases between them. The CDR3 is 17 residues long. The germline CDR1 and CDR2 sequences are MGHRA and YSYEKL. This chain's CDR3 is CASSQLVLWQANTEAFF. For the CDR3, the DNA is TGCGCCAGCAGCCAACTTGTTTTGTGGCAGGCGAACACTGAAGCTTTCTTT.

The chain carries TRBV5-5 and TRBJ1-3; 11 bases are a match to TRBD1. Germline CDR1 and CDR2: SGHKS and YYEKEE (reference sequence). The J segment lost 4 bases and the V segment lost 2 bases, leaving 2 bases of the junction unmatched. The CDR3 contains 15 residues. The CDR3 spells CASSLGTGGGNTIYF. The CDR3 coding sequence is TGTGCCAGCAGCTTAGGGACAGGGGGAGGAAACACCATATATTTT.

The chain couples TRBV7-6 to TRBJ1-4, with 7 bases matching TRBD1. Germline CDR1 and CDR2: SGHVS and FNYEAQ. This CDR3 spans 16 amino acids. V lost 1 base and J lost 4; bases outside the gene matches: 6. This CDR3 reads CASSLGRQGDNEKLFF. Here the CDR3 DNA reads TGTGCCAGCAGCTTAGGGCGGCAGGGGGATAATGAAAAACTGTTTTTT.

The J gene is TRBJ1-5, the V gene TRBV25-1; D not certain. The CDR3 has 14 residues. Deletions cut 2 bases from V and 6 bases from J, with 11 bases between. In germline, CDR1 is MGHDK, CDR2 SYGVNS. CDR3 nucleotide sequence: TGTGCCAGCAGTGAAAATAGTGGGAGTCAGCCCCAGCATTTT. Translating gives CASSENSGSQPQHF. Together with reference TRBV25-1 and TRBJ1-5, the CDR3 gives the full variable domain: EADIYQTPRYLVIGTGKKITLECSQTMGHDKMYWYQQDPGMELHLIHYSYGVNSTEKGDLSSESTVSRIRTEHFPLTLESARPSHTSQYLCASSENSGSQPQHFGDGTRLSIL.

The V call is TRBV7-2, the J call TRBJ2-7; D is undetermined. Trimming pared 3 bases from V and 0 bases from J, leaving 9 bases between. Germline V gene sequence: CDR1 SGHTA, CDR2 FQGNSA. This CDR3 comprises 14 residues. This CDR3 reads CASSLGSISYEQYF. CDR3 nucleotide sequence: TGTGCCAGCAGCTTGGGCAGTATCTCCTACGAGCAGTACTTC.

The V call is TRBV19, the J call TRBJ2-3; TRBD1 agrees at 10 bases. This CDR3 comprises 16 residues. Looked up from germline, CDR1 is LNHDA and CDR2 is SQIVND (reference sequence). Trimming cost V 5 bases and J 0 bases; bases outside gene matches: 5. In DNA, the CDR3 is TGTGCCAGTAGTCCTGGGACAGGGGTTAGCACAGATACGCAGTATTTT. Protein product: CASSPGTGVSTDTQYF.